This TCR beta chain was sequenced during a study of cytomegalovirus exposure and HLA in healthy donors (dated by TCRdb to about 2017). Regarding the study in general: A later analysis indicated that the 100 to 150 validation repertoires were generated on the platform also employed for the approximately 700 repertoires of the first cohort. The study aimed to test whether cataloging public T cell receptors could reveal signatures of past pathogen exposure. In addition to the first cohort of several hundred subjects, a separate validation cohort of 130 or so different subjects was used. To predict cytomegalovirus infection status, the study brought together high-throughput TCR immunosequencing, statistical association of individual TCRs with disease status, and machine learning.

Separate from the roughly 700-subject first cohort, the validation cohort of 95 to 150 subjects was the group to which the donors belonged. Comments on this clone: Its antigen is still unknown. Base qualities are not recorded, but no much larger clone differs from it by a single base.

The paper as a whole reports these results and caveats: The authors suggested that the approach could potentially be extended to other disease states and immunological phenotypes. A later analysis found that TCRs clustered in the first cohort also tended to co-occur in the 120 or so validation repertoires, with more than 90% of cluster scores above 0. The study gave a list of over 150 TCR beta chains associated with cytomegalovirus. The classifier was reported to diagnose cytomegalovirus status with high specificity and sensitivity in both the original and validation cohorts. A later analysis lacked HLA typing for the validation cohort, so it scored co-occurrence in that cohort across all 120 repertoires. A few of the identified cytomegalovirus-associated TCR beta chains were confirmed in vitro to be specific for cytomegalovirus antigens. Most TCR sequences were observed very rarely across donors, whereas some public TCRs were present in many individuals.

The library was built by means of the immunoSEQ multiplex PCR assay. The published analysis was carried out like this. A statistical classification framework was built for diagnosing cytomegalovirus status from the catalog of TCR beta chain sequences. TCRdb took this table from immuneACCESS and kept in-frame rearrangements with V and J called. Such tables lack part of the clones; where checked against another copy, unresolved V genes explain under half of the gap, and the rest is unexplained. The D gene and trimming were derived from the DNA, and the V and J assignments and clone size from that table. Within this sample are roughly 80,000 clones, with 93% of them counted one time only. The ten biggest clones cover 0.55% to 0.8% of the sample. The CDR3 starts with the cysteine, ends with the phenylalanine, and has 13 residues. Only the CDR3 DNA stays, 39 bases, in frame from base 1. The CDR1 and CDR2 encoded by the germline V gene are MGHRA and YSYEKL. Deletion took 4 bases off V and 2 bases off J, with a span of 9 bases between the germline ends.

The sequence was collected from a man between 18 and 35 years old in good health and CMV-seronegative. The receptor chain draws on TRBV4-1 and TRBJ2-7, and the D gene may be TRBD1, 6 bases matching. Sequenced material: PBMCs. The CDR3 sequence is CASSLNRAYEQYF. The bases are TGCGCCAGCAGCCTAAACAGGGCCTACGAGCAGTACTTC.